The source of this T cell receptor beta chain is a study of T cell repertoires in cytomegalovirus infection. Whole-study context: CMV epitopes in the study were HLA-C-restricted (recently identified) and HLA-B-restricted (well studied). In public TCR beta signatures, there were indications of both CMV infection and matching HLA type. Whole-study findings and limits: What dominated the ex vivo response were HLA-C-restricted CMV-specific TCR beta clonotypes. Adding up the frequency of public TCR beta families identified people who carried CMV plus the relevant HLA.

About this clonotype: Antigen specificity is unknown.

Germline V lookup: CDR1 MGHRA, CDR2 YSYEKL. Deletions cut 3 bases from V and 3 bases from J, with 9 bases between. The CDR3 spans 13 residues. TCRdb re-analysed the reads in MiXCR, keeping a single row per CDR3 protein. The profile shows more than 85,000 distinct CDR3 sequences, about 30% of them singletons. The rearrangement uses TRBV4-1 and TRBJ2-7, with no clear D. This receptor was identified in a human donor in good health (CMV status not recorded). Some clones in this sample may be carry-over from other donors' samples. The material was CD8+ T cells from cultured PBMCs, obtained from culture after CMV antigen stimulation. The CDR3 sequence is CASSHSSYYEQYF. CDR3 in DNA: TGCGCCAGCAGCCATTCATCCTACTACGAGCAGTACTTC.